This T cell receptor (beta chain) was sequenced in a study of blood T cells in healthy people across ages. General study points: Getting older went along with TCR beta diversity per million T cells dropping roughly linearly.

Turning to this clonotype: The antigen is not known.

Then a second PCR, running about 6 to 11 cycles, was carried out with a sample-barcoded 5' primer and a J-beta primer mix. TCRdb itself ran the 5' RACE reads through MiXCR, one entry per CDR3 protein. The sample has 850,000 to 950,000 distinct CDR3 sequences; under 30% are singletons. Germline V gives CDR1 SGHTA, CDR2 FQGNSA. The CDR3 is 16 amino acids. Deletions cut 1 base from V and 0 bases from J, with 10 bases between. Sequenced material: blood. This sequence originates from a woman of 80 years or more in good health. This chain joins TRBV7-2 and TRBJ2-1; D unresolved. CDR3 sequence: CASSLVRSLSYNEQFF. CDR3 nucleotide sequence: TGTGCCAGCAGCTTAGTCCGTAGCCTCTCCTACAATGAGCAGTTCTTC.